This T cell receptor (beta chain) originates from a study of blood T cell repertoires in COVID-19. Study-wide context: Samples of COVID-19 (acute and convalescent) were obtained from the United States, Italy and Spain. The analysed material was cDNA or gDNA that came from T cells, B-cell-depleted T cells, or PBMCs.

In the original workflow: Amplified reference gene primers provided the basis for estimating nucleated cell counts. TCRdb keeps only in-frame clones here, not all; method: immunoSEQ multiplex PCR. The D gene and trimming were derived from the DNA, and the V and J assignments and clone size from that table. The sample yields approximately 140,000 clones, 87% seen once. CDR3 size: 16 residues. The receptor comes from a woman aged 60-70 years with active or convalescent COVID-19. The V call is TRBV21-1, the J call TRBJ1-5. TRBV21-1 is classified as a pseudogene. Sequencing used peripheral blood. The CDR3 sequence is CASSKREGEGSQPQHF. The DNA of the CDR3 is TGTGCCAGCAGCAAACGTGAGGGTGAGGGAAGCCAGCCCCAGCATTTT.